These T cell receptor beta chains were read from a single sample in a study of cytomegalovirus exposure and HLA in healthy donors. Repertoires were generated with immunoSEQ multiplex PCR, while TCRdb's copy carries only in-frame clones and drops some. Of a few hundred thousand clones listed, 80% to 90% are singletons. Material for sequencing was PBMCs. The receptors come from a woman under 30 in good health and CMV-seronegative. Both conserved end residues are part of each CDR3. Each record gives: clone size, D gene, J gene, V gene, CDR3 protein, CDR3 DNA. D genes are given only for firm matches. A clone size is listed for some rows: how often the clone was seen (once, few, many), or a class if it is expanded.

clone_size: -
d_call: TRBD1
j_call: TRBJ1-2
v_call: TRBV7-9
cdr3_aa: CASSFSPLQGDGYTF
cdr3_nt: TGTGCCAGCAGCTTCTCCCCACTACAGGGGGATGGCTACACCTTC

clone_size: -
d_call: -
j_call: TRBJ2-1
v_call: TRBV9
cdr3_aa: CASSVDSLAYNEQFF
cdr3_nt: TGTGCCAGCAGCGTAGACAGTTTGGCCTACAATGAGCAGTTCTTC

clone_size: -
d_call: -
j_call: TRBJ1-2
v_call: TRBV6-1
cdr3_aa: CASHQGHNYGYTF
cdr3_nt: TGTGCCAGCCACCAGGGCCATAACTATGGCTACACCTTC

clone_size: -
d_call: TRBD1
j_call: TRBJ1-4
v_call: TRBV18
cdr3_aa: CASSPKDRDEKLFF
cdr3_nt: TGTGCCAGCTCACCAAAGGACAGGGATGAAAAACTGTTTTTT

clone_size: -
d_call: -
j_call: TRBJ2-3
v_call: TRBV4-2
cdr3_aa: CASSRSGSSTDTQYF
cdr3_nt: TGTGCCAGCAGCCGTTCGGGTAGCAGCACAGATACGCAGTATTTT

clone_size: once
d_call: TRBD2
j_call: TRBJ2-4
v_call: TRBV5-1
cdr3_aa: CASSIPTSGQNIQYF
cdr3_nt: TGCGCCAGCAGCATACCGACTAGCGGCCAAAACATTCAGTACTTC

clone_size: -
d_call: TRBD1
j_call: TRBJ1-5
v_call: TRBV7-9
cdr3_aa: CASSPVGQGASQPQHF
cdr3_nt: TGTGCCAGCAGCCCAGTGGGACAGGGGGCATCTCAGCCCCAGCATTTT

clone_size: few
d_call: TRBD1
j_call: TRBJ1-5
v_call: TRBV2
cdr3_aa: CASRATGANQPQHF
cdr3_nt: TGTGCCAGCAGGGCGACAGGGGCGAATCAGCCCCAGCATTTT

clone_size: -
d_call: TRBD2
j_call: TRBJ2-7
v_call: TRBV27
cdr3_aa: CASSQGLADYEQYF
cdr3_nt: TGTGCCAGCAGTCAGGGACTAGCGGACTACGAGCAGTACTTC

clone_size: -
d_call: -
j_call: TRBJ2-1
v_call: TRBV27
cdr3_aa: CASSTSLSSYNEQFF
cdr3_nt: TGTGCCAGCAGTACCTCGCTGAGCTCCTACAATGAGCAGTTCTTC

clone_size: -
d_call: -
j_call: TRBJ2-7
v_call: TRBV7-6
cdr3_aa: CASSLDLRREQYF
cdr3_nt: TGTGCCAGCAGCTTAGATTTACGCAGAGAGCAGTACTTC

clone_size: -
d_call: -
j_call: TRBJ2-3
v_call: TRBV9
cdr3_aa: CASSPPTGITDTQYF
cdr3_nt: TGTGCCAGCAGCCCCCCAACGGGGATCACAGATACGCAGTATTTT

clone_size: -
d_call: -
j_call: TRBJ1-1
v_call: TRBV9
cdr3_aa: CASSVEAGSFTEAFF
cdr3_nt: TGTGCCAGCAGCGTAGAAGCAGGCTCGTTCACTGAAGCTTTCTTT

clone_size: -
d_call: TRBD1
j_call: TRBJ1-1
v_call: TRBV5-6
cdr3_aa: CASSLAGTGGIEAFF
cdr3_nt: TGTGCCAGCAGCTTGGCCGGGACAGGGGGTATTGAAGCTTTCTTT

clone_size: -
d_call: TRBD1
j_call: TRBJ2-7
v_call: TRBV28
cdr3_aa: CASRLGQGRLPYEQYF
cdr3_nt: TGTGCCAGCAGGCTCGGACAGGGAAGATTACCCTACGAGCAGTACTTC

clone_size: -
d_call: -
j_call: TRBJ2-7
v_call: TRBV11-2
cdr3_aa: CASSLDQGLYEQYF
cdr3_nt: TGTGCCAGCAGCTTAGATCAGGGACTCTACGAGCAGTACTTC

clone_size: -
d_call: -
j_call: TRBJ1-1
v_call: TRBV28
cdr3_aa: CASTDRQGREEAFF
cdr3_nt: TGTGCCAGCACTGATAGGCAGGGGCGAGAGGAAGCTTTCTTT

clone_size: once
d_call: -
j_call: TRBJ1-6
v_call: TRBV2
cdr3_aa: CASNPTPPNWYNSPLHF
cdr3_nt: TGTGCCAGCAATCCGACACCTCCCAACTGGTATAATTCACCCCTCCACTTT

clone_size: once
d_call: TRBD1
j_call: TRBJ2-3
v_call: TRBV7-2
cdr3_aa: CATQNRGRTDTQYF
cdr3_nt: TGTGCCACCCAGAACAGGGGGCGCACAGATACGCAGTATTTT

clone_size: -
d_call: TRBD1
j_call: TRBJ1-2
v_call: TRBV6-1
cdr3_aa: CASSEVETGVAYGYTF
cdr3_nt: TGTGCCAGCAGTGAGGTAGAGACAGGGGTAGCCTATGGCTACACCTTC

clone_size: once
d_call: TRBD2
j_call: TRBJ2-1
v_call: TRBV5-6
cdr3_aa: CASRPGTTSYNEQFF
cdr3_nt: TGTGCCAGCAGACCCGGGACTACCTCCTACAATGAGCAGTTCTTC

clone_size: once
d_call: -
j_call: TRBJ1-6
v_call: TRBV5-4
cdr3_aa: CASSPERETNSPLHF
cdr3_nt: TGTGCCAGCAGTCCGGAGAGGGAGACTAATTCACCCCTCCACTTT

clone_size: -
d_call: TRBD2
j_call: TRBJ2-1
v_call: TRBV9
cdr3_aa: CASSVGTSVNEQFF
cdr3_nt: TGTGCCAGCAGCGTGGGGACTAGCGTCAATGAGCAGTTCTTC

clone_size: -
d_call: -
j_call: TRBJ1-2
v_call: TRBV18
cdr3_aa: CASSPIQGGYTF
cdr3_nt: TGTGCCAGCTCACCTATACAGGGAGGCTACACCTTC

clone_size: -
d_call: TRBD1
j_call: TRBJ2-7
v_call: TRBV7-2
cdr3_aa: CASSSDRELHEQYF
cdr3_nt: TGTGCCAGCAGCTCGGACAGGGAACTACACGAGCAGTACTTC

clone_size: -
d_call: -
j_call: TRBJ1-2
v_call: TRBV6-5
cdr3_aa: CASSYTDRRGGYTF
cdr3_nt: TGTGCCAGCAGTTACACGGATCGAAGGGGTGGCTACACCTTC

clone_size: -
d_call: -
j_call: TRBJ1-1
v_call: TRBV11-2
cdr3_aa: CASSLDGRGARTEAFF
cdr3_nt: TGTGCCAGCAGCTTAGACGGGAGGGGGGCAAGGACTGAAGCTTTCTTT

clone_size: -
d_call: TRBD2
j_call: TRBJ2-1
v_call: TRBV5-1
cdr3_aa: CASSPGTNRANNEQFF
cdr3_nt: TGCGCCAGCAGCCCCGGGACTAACCGGGCTAACAATGAGCAGTTCTTC

clone_size: -
d_call: -
j_call: TRBJ2-3
v_call: TRBV6-1
cdr3_aa: CASKSGTSTDTQYF
cdr3_nt: TGTGCCAGCAAGTCCGGGACTAGCACAGATACGCAGTATTTT

clone_size: -
d_call: -
j_call: TRBJ2-3
v_call: TRBV4-1
cdr3_aa: CASSTAGYTDTQYF
cdr3_nt: TGCGCCAGCAGCACGGCGGGGTACACAGATACGCAGTATTTT

clone_size: -
d_call: TRBD2
j_call: TRBJ2-3
v_call: TRBV7-3
cdr3_aa: CASSLGGLAGHTDTQYF
cdr3_nt: TGTGCCAGCAGCCTAGGGGGTTTAGCGGGACATACAGATACGCAGTATTTT

clone_size: -
d_call: TRBD1
j_call: TRBJ1-5
v_call: TRBV6-5
cdr3_aa: CASRKTGDSNQPQHF
cdr3_nt: TGTGCCAGCAGAAAGACAGGGGATAGCAATCAGCCCCAGCATTTT

clone_size: -
d_call: -
j_call: TRBJ2-1
v_call: TRBV7-8
cdr3_aa: CASSLGFGDRQFF
cdr3_nt: TGTGCCAGCAGCTTAGGATTTGGCGACAGGCAGTTCTTC

clone_size: -
d_call: -
j_call: TRBJ2-7
v_call: TRBV7-3
cdr3_aa: CASSLGTGYVHEQYF
cdr3_nt: TGTGCCAGCAGCTTAGGTACAGGGTACGTTCACGAGCAGTACTTC

clone_size: -
d_call: TRBD1
j_call: TRBJ2-7
v_call: TRBV30
cdr3_aa: CAWSTGTGGTDYEQYF
cdr3_nt: TGTGCCTGGAGTACGGGGACAGGGGGCACCGACTACGAGCAGTACTTC

clone_size: -
d_call: -
j_call: TRBJ2-7
v_call: TRBV5-1
cdr3_aa: CASSVDHFYEQYF
cdr3_nt: TGCGCCAGCAGCGTGGACCACTTCTACGAGCAGTACTTC

clone_size: -
d_call: -
j_call: TRBJ1-5
v_call: TRBV5-5
cdr3_aa: CASSLASAGGGNQPQHF
cdr3_nt: TGTGCCAGCAGCTTGGCGTCAGCAGGAGGAGGCAATCAGCCCCAGCATTTT

clone_size: -
d_call: -
j_call: TRBJ1-2
v_call: TRBV6-6
cdr3_aa: CASSYPTGGGDGYTF
cdr3_nt: TGTGCCAGCAGTTACCCCACGGGGGGAGGGGATGGCTACACCTTC

clone_size: -
d_call: -
j_call: TRBJ1-2
v_call: TRBV10-3
cdr3_aa: CAISVGPGGHAGYTF
cdr3_nt: TGTGCCATCAGTGTAGGGCCCGGGGGGCACGCTGGCTACACCTTC

clone_size: -
d_call: -
j_call: TRBJ2-1
v_call: TRBV6-5
cdr3_aa: CASSYSRSNEQFF
cdr3_nt: TGTGCCAGCAGTTACTCGCGGAGCAATGAGCAGTTCTTC

clone_size: once
d_call: TRBD1
j_call: TRBJ2-7
v_call: TRBV29-1
cdr3_aa: CSVETGSRASYEQYF
cdr3_nt: TGCAGCGTTGAGACAGGGTCCCGGGCCTCCTACGAGCAGTACTTC

clone_size: -
d_call: TRBD2
j_call: TRBJ2-1
v_call: TRBV28
cdr3_aa: CASSLLAGAYNEQFF
cdr3_nt: TGTGCCAGCAGTTTATTAGCGGGTGCCTACAATGAGCAGTTCTTC

clone_size: -
d_call: TRBD2
j_call: TRBJ2-3
v_call: TRBV5-1
cdr3_aa: CASSLAQAGGSTDTQYF
cdr3_nt: TGCGCCAGCAGCTTGGCCCAAGCGGGGGGGAGCACAGATACGCAGTATTTT

clone_size: -
d_call: TRBD1
j_call: TRBJ2-7
v_call: TRBV18
cdr3_aa: CASSRPAPGTGGVYEQYF
cdr3_nt: TGTGCCAGCTCACGACCAGCCCCCGGGACAGGGGGCGTTTACGAGCAGTACTTC

clone_size: -
d_call: -
j_call: TRBJ1-2
v_call: TRBV5-3
cdr3_aa: CARSLYSGVVYGYTF
cdr3_nt: TGTGCCAGAAGCTTGTACTCAGGGGTTGTCTATGGCTACACCTTC

clone_size: -
d_call: -
j_call: TRBJ1-4
v_call: TRBV4-1
cdr3_aa: CASSQEMTGEKLFF
cdr3_nt: TGCGCCAGCAGCCAAGAGATGACGGGTGAAAAACTGTTTTTT

clone_size: -
d_call: TRBD2
j_call: TRBJ2-1
v_call: TRBV19
cdr3_aa: CASSPAVAGVFEQFF
cdr3_nt: TGTGCCAGTAGTCCCGCGGTAGCGGGAGTATTTGAGCAGTTCTTC

clone_size: -
d_call: -
j_call: TRBJ2-1
v_call: TRBV7-8
cdr3_aa: CATLLLEGRNEQFF
cdr3_nt: TGTGCCACCCTTTTGTTGGAGGGCCGCAATGAGCAGTTCTTC

clone_size: -
d_call: TRBD1
j_call: TRBJ1-1
v_call: TRBV4-1
cdr3_aa: CASSQLTRDRGSAKAFF
cdr3_nt: TGCGCCAGCAGCCAACTTACTCGGGACAGGGGGAGTGCCAAAGCTTTCTTT

clone_size: -
d_call: TRBD1
j_call: TRBJ2-7
v_call: TRBV19
cdr3_aa: CASSSRDRTYEQYF
cdr3_nt: TGTGCCAGTAGTAGCCGGGACAGGACCTACGAGCAGTACTTC

clone_size: -
d_call: -
j_call: TRBJ2-7
v_call: TRBV7-2
cdr3_aa: CASRDSTYEQYF
cdr3_nt: TGTGCCAGCAGGGACAGTACCTACGAGCAGTACTTC

clone_size: few
d_call: TRBD1
j_call: TRBJ2-7
v_call: TRBV7-9
cdr3_aa: CASMAGTGFFYEQYF
cdr3_nt: TGTGCCAGCATGGCCGGGACAGGCTTCTTCTACGAGCAGTACTTC

clone_size: few
d_call: TRBD1
j_call: TRBJ2-7
v_call: TRBV5-4
cdr3_aa: CASSAGTGTTYEQYF
cdr3_nt: TGTGCCAGCAGCGCAGGGACAGGGACGACCTACGAGCAGTACTTC

clone_size: -
d_call: TRBD1
j_call: TRBJ2-4
v_call: TRBV19
cdr3_aa: CASSLEWTGQDIQYF
cdr3_nt: TGTGCCAGTAGTCTCGAGTGGACAGGGCAGGACATTCAGTACTTC

clone_size: -
d_call: TRBD1
j_call: TRBJ1-2
v_call: TRBV9
cdr3_aa: CASRNGGQGGNYGYTF
cdr3_nt: TGTGCCAGCAGGAATGGGGGACAGGGTGGCAACTATGGCTACACCTTC

clone_size: -
d_call: TRBD2
j_call: TRBJ2-6
v_call: TRBV27
cdr3_aa: CASSWASGRTGANVLTF
cdr3_nt: TGTGCCAGCAGTTGGGCAAGCGGGAGGACTGGGGCCAACGTCCTGACTTTC

clone_size: -
d_call: -
j_call: TRBJ2-5
v_call: TRBV30
cdr3_aa: CAWSPKPRDSQETQYF
cdr3_nt: TGTGCCTGGAGCCCAAAACCCCGGGACTCCCAAGAGACCCAGTACTTC

clone_size: -
d_call: -
j_call: TRBJ1-1
v_call: TRBV30
cdr3_aa: CAWSPFVHAVAFF
cdr3_nt: TGTGCCTGGAGTCCCTTCGTGCACGCGGTTGCTTTCTTT

clone_size: -
d_call: -
j_call: TRBJ2-7
v_call: TRBV5-1
cdr3_aa: CASSLVLAKTEQYF
cdr3_nt: TGCGCCAGCAGCTTGGTACTAGCTAAAACAGAGCAGTACTTC